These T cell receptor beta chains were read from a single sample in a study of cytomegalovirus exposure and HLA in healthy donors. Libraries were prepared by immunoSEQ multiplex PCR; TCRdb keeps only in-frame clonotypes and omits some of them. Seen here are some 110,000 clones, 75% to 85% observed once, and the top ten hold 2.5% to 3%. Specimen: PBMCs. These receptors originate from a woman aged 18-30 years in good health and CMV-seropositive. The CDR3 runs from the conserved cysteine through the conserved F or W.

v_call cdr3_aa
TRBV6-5 CASSYGDRRTYEQYF
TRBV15 CATRKQGVDGYTF
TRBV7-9 CASSLRISGNTGELFF
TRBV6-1 CASSEALFQEFVYGYTF
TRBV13 CASSLQGGNQPQHF
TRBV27 CASSLSWGRDTGELFF
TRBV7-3 CASSRSGLDTQYF
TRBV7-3 CASSDRGRDTGELFF
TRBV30 CAWSGANEQFF
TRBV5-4 CASSSAGLAGRSYNEQFF
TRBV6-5 CASSGLQGLNEKLFF
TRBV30 CAWSRLVRYNEQFF
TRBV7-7 CASSLGSGSIERNEQFF
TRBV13 CASSLGTGVSEQYF
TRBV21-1 CAIRTGVHEQYF
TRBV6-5 CASSYSRTGQVEHF
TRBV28 CASTPRTGGNQPQHF
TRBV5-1 CASSPWTARTYEQYF
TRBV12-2 CASRPGTLTEAFF
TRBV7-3 CASSLQARETQYF
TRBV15 CATSRPRQDQFF
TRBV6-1 CASSEEEGTLQYF
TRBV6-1 CASSVAGQGAYEQYF
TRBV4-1 CASSQGNGDRTPYEQYF
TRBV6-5 CASKGQGKSDEQYF
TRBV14 CASSPVSGRHTDTQYF
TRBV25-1 CASRDRLTYEQYF
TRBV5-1 CASSLSSRGRGTEAFF
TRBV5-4 CASSRGDGSNEKLFF
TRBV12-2 CASRPGDFRKREQYF
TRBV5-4 CASSLGARTEAFF
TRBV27 CASSHYGWEQYF
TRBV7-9 CSSSFGQVAYEQYF
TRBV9 CASSVGASSYNEQFF
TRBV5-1 CASSRRRSRTDTQYF
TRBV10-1 CASSERTGIICGYTF
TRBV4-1 CASSLTPTGGSGYTF
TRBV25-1 CASSADRGITYEQYF
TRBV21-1 CASSKGPGKQPQHF
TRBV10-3 CAISEATGHQPQHF
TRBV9 CASSATPGGDTEAFF
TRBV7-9 CASSPKFGSGEGVITEAFF
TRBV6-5 CASSPRGRGVQPQHF
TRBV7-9 CASSSLRLNTEAFF
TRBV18 CASSPASGRAMQYF
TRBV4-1 CASSSRTSSYEQYF
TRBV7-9 CASSPRQGPPNYGYTF
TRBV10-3 CAISESGSGGSAETQYF
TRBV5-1 CASKTSSGIKNIQYF
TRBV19 CASSNAPGLAGGPLTNEQFF
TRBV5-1 CASSWGGRTGELFF